This is a list of T cell receptor beta chains from one sample in a study of technical replicates of blood from a few donors. The data were produced by immunoSEQ multiplex PCR, yet TCRdb's version contains in-frame clones alone and is incomplete. Here the sample spans around 80,000 clones, under 99% being singletons. Specimen: T cells isolated from PBMCs. Receptors were obtained from a human donor in good health. Both conserved end residues are part of each CDR3. The order of the fields is V gene, J gene, clone size, D gene, CDR3 DNA, CDR3 protein. D genes are given only for firm matches. Clone size is given for some rows only: seen once, a few or many times, or a class if the clone is expanded.

v_gene: TRBV4-2; j_gene: TRBJ1-4; abundance: NA; d_gene: TRBD1; CDR3nt: TGTGCCAGCAGCCAAGCAAGGGGACAGGCCAATGAAAAACTGTTTTTT; CDR3aa: CASSQARGQANEKLFF
v_gene: TRBV27; j_gene: TRBJ2-7; abundance: NA; d_gene: NA; CDR3nt: TGTGCCAGCAGTTCCCCCCGGGAGTACGAGCAGTACTTC; CDR3aa: CASSSPREYEQYF
v_gene: TRBV2; j_gene: TRBJ2-2; abundance: once; d_gene: NA; CDR3nt: TGTGCCAGCAGCGTCGTAGGGGAGCTGTTTTTT; CDR3aa: CASSVVGELFF
v_gene: TRBV7-2; j_gene: TRBJ1-5; abundance: NA; d_gene: TRBD1; CDR3nt: TGTGCCAGCAGCTTAAGAGGGACAGGCAATCAGCCCCAGCATTTT; CDR3aa: CASSLRGTGNQPQHF
v_gene: TRBV28; j_gene: TRBJ2-7; abundance: NA; d_gene: NA; CDR3nt: TGTGCCAGCAGTTTACGCAGGACTCACTACGAGCAGTACTTC; CDR3aa: CASSLRRTHYEQYF
v_gene: TRBV2; j_gene: TRBJ1-5; abundance: NA; d_gene: NA; CDR3nt: TGTGCCAGCAGTGCTGGAATTAGTGAGGTTTATCAGCCCCAGCATTTT; CDR3aa: CASSAGISEVYQPQHF
v_gene: TRBV7-8; j_gene: TRBJ2-7; abundance: NA; d_gene: TRBD2; CDR3nt: TGTGCCAGCAGCCACGATAGTGGGACTAGCAGGGCCTACGAGCAGTACTTC; CDR3aa: CASSHDSGTSRAYEQYF
v_gene: TRBV7-3; j_gene: TRBJ1-2; abundance: NA; d_gene: TRBD1; CDR3nt: TGTGCCAGCAGCCACCCAGGGGGCGGTGGCTACACCTTC; CDR3aa: CASSHPGGGGYTF
v_gene: TRBV19; j_gene: TRBJ2-7; abundance: NA; d_gene: TRBD2; CDR3nt: TGTGCCAGTAGTTCGAGGACTAGCGGGAGATCCTACGAGCAGTACTTC; CDR3aa: CASSSRTSGRSYEQYF
v_gene: TRBV11-2; j_gene: TRBJ2-3; abundance: NA; d_gene: NA; CDR3nt: TGTGCCAGCAGCTTTCGGGGTATGAGCGTAGTGGCAGATACGCAGTATTTT; CDR3aa: CASSFRGMSVVADTQYF
v_gene: TRBV27; j_gene: TRBJ2-5; abundance: NA; d_gene: TRBD2; CDR3nt: TGTGCCAGCAGTTTACTAGCGGGAGGGCCTTCGGAGACCCAGTACTTC; CDR3aa: CASSLLAGGPSETQYF
v_gene: TRBV7-8; j_gene: TRBJ2-1; abundance: NA; d_gene: NA; CDR3nt: TGTGCCAGCAGCTTGCTTGCCGGGAAAAATGAGCAGTTCTTC; CDR3aa: CASSLLAGKNEQFF
v_gene: TRBV19; j_gene: TRBJ2-7; abundance: NA; d_gene: TRBD2; CDR3nt: TGTGCCAGTAGTATCGGGGGGAGGAACGAGCAGTACTTC; CDR3aa: CASSIGGRNEQYF
v_gene: TRBV9; j_gene: TRBJ2-3; abundance: NA; d_gene: TRBD2; CDR3nt: TGTGCCAGCAGCGGGGAGGGAGATACGCAGTATTTT; CDR3aa: CASSGEGDTQYF
v_gene: TRBV7-3; j_gene: TRBJ2-7; abundance: NA; d_gene: TRBD2; CDR3nt: TGTGCCAGCAGCCCGGACGGGACTAGCGGCTCCTACGAGCAGTACTTC; CDR3aa: CASSPDGTSGSYEQYF
v_gene: TRBV9; j_gene: TRBJ2-2; abundance: NA; d_gene: NA; CDR3nt: TGTGCCAGCAGCCCTCAGGACTTCCCCACCGGGGAGCTGTTTTTT; CDR3aa: CASSPQDFPTGELFF
v_gene: TRBV18; j_gene: TRBJ2-7; abundance: NA; d_gene: NA; CDR3nt: TGTGCCAGCTCGCGCATGACAGGAGGCTACGAGCAGTACTTC; CDR3aa: CASSRMTGGYEQYF
v_gene: TRBV6-4; j_gene: TRBJ1-2; abundance: NA; d_gene: NA; CDR3nt: TGTGCCAGCAGTAGCCAGGGCTATCCTTTCGATAACTATGGCTACACCTTC; CDR3aa: CASSSQGYPFDNYGYTF
v_gene: TRBV27; j_gene: TRBJ2-7; abundance: NA; d_gene: TRBD1; CDR3nt: TGTGCCAGCAGTCTCGCCGGGACAGGACCCTACGAGCAGTACTTC; CDR3aa: CASSLAGTGPYEQYF
v_gene: TRBV4-3; j_gene: TRBJ2-5; abundance: NA; d_gene: TRBD2; CDR3nt: TGCGCCATCAGCCAAGAACTAGCGGGAGAAGGGCAGACCCAGTACTTC; CDR3aa: CAISQELAGEGQTQYF
v_gene: TRBV12-5; j_gene: TRBJ2-1; abundance: NA; d_gene: NA; CDR3nt: TGTGCTAGTGGTTTGGGTACTAGCTTCAGCAATGAGCAGTTCTTC; CDR3aa: CASGLGTSFSNEQFF
v_gene: TRBV6-1; j_gene: TRBJ1-2; abundance: NA; d_gene: NA; CDR3nt: TGTGCCAGCAGTGAACTCGGGGAGTCTAACTATGGCTACACCTTC; CDR3aa: CASSELGESNYGYTF
v_gene: TRBV6-5; j_gene: TRBJ1-1; abundance: NA; d_gene: NA; CDR3nt: TGTGCCAGCAGTTATATGGCCAGGGGCCTGAACACTGAAGCTTTCTTT; CDR3aa: CASSYMARGLNTEAFF
v_gene: TRBV7-6; j_gene: TRBJ2-3; abundance: NA; d_gene: TRBD1; CDR3nt: TGTGCCAGCAGCTTAGCGGGCAGGGGGCGAGGGACAGATACGCAGTATTTT; CDR3aa: CASSLAGRGRGTDTQYF
v_gene: TRBV7-3; j_gene: TRBJ1-5; abundance: NA; d_gene: NA; CDR3nt: TGTGCCAGCAGCTTAGCTGCGAATAGCAATCAGCCCCAGCATTTT; CDR3aa: CASSLAANSNQPQHF
v_gene: TRBV30; j_gene: TRBJ1-3; abundance: NA; d_gene: NA; CDR3nt: TGTGCCTGGAGTTGGCACTCTGGAAACACCATATATTTT; CDR3aa: CAWSWHSGNTIYF
v_gene: TRBV4-2; j_gene: TRBJ2-1; abundance: NA; d_gene: TRBD2; CDR3nt: TGTGCCAGCAGCCAAGTTCTAGCGGGAGTCAGGGAGCAGTTCTTC; CDR3aa: CASSQVLAGVREQFF
v_gene: TRBV29-1; j_gene: TRBJ1-2; abundance: NA; d_gene: TRBD1; CDR3nt: TGCAGCGGGGCTAATGGAGGGGGCGGGAACTATGGCTACACCTTC; CDR3aa: CSGANGGGGNYGYTF
v_gene: TRBV15; j_gene: TRBJ2-2; abundance: NA; d_gene: NA; CDR3nt: TGTGCCACCAGAAGCGGGCCCTACACCGGGGAGCTGTTTTTT; CDR3aa: CATRSGPYTGELFF
v_gene: TRBV9; j_gene: TRBJ2-1; abundance: NA; d_gene: TRBD2; CDR3nt: TGTGCCAGCAGCCCCCCACTCGCGGGAGGGACCTACAATGAGCAGTTCTTC; CDR3aa: CASSPPLAGGTYNEQFF
v_gene: TRBV9; j_gene: TRBJ1-5; abundance: NA; d_gene: NA; CDR3nt: TGTGCCAGCAGCCTGGGCTTTCAGCCCCAGCATTTT; CDR3aa: CASSLGFQPQHF
v_gene: TRBV9; j_gene: TRBJ1-5; abundance: NA; d_gene: NA; CDR3nt: TGTGCCAGCAGCGTATCGGGAAATCAGCCCCAGCATTTT; CDR3aa: CASSVSGNQPQHF
v_gene: TRBV11-3; j_gene: TRBJ1-2; abundance: NA; d_gene: NA; CDR3nt: TGTGCCAGCAGCCCGGTGGCAGGGATGGGCTACACCTTC; CDR3aa: CASSPVAGMGYTF
v_gene: TRBV7-9; j_gene: TRBJ2-7; abundance: NA; d_gene: NA; CDR3nt: TGTGCCAGCAGCGCAACAGACGGCACCTACGAGCAGTACTTC; CDR3aa: CASSATDGTYEQYF
v_gene: TRBV5-6; j_gene: TRBJ2-7; abundance: NA; d_gene: NA; CDR3nt: TGTGCCAGCAGCTTCTTGGGTAAACGGGACGAGCAGTACTTC; CDR3aa: CASSFLGKRDEQYF
v_gene: TRBV15; j_gene: TRBJ1-1; abundance: NA; d_gene: TRBD1; CDR3nt: TGTGCCACCAGCCCGCTCCGGGAGTTAGGGGGCCGTCGGACTGAAGCTTTCTTT; CDR3aa: CATSPLRELGGRRTEAFF
v_gene: TRBV28; j_gene: TRBJ1-1; abundance: NA; d_gene: NA; CDR3nt: TGTGCCAGCAGTTTTCTGGGGTTGCGGGGGGCGGGCACTGAAGCTTTCTTT; CDR3aa: CASSFLGLRGAGTEAFF
v_gene: TRBV7-9; j_gene: TRBJ2-7; abundance: NA; d_gene: TRBD2; CDR3nt: TGTGCCAGCAGCTTAGGTCTAGCGGGAGGCGGGGGCGAGCAGTACTTC; CDR3aa: CASSLGLAGGGGEQYF
v_gene: TRBV19; j_gene: TRBJ1-5; abundance: NA; d_gene: NA; CDR3nt: TGTGCCAGTAGTCCCCAGGCCTCCAATCAGCCCCAGCATTTT; CDR3aa: CASSPQASNQPQHF
v_gene: TRBV10-3; j_gene: TRBJ2-6; abundance: NA; d_gene: TRBD2; CDR3nt: TGTGCCATCAGTGAGTCTATTGGACTAGCGGGTCGCTCTGGGGCCAACGTCCTGACTTTC; CDR3aa: CAISESIGLAGRSGANVLTF
v_gene: TRBV15; j_gene: TRBJ2-5; abundance: NA; d_gene: TRBD2; CDR3nt: TGTGCCACCCAGGGAGGGAGAGGGGAGACCCAGTACTTC; CDR3aa: CATQGGRGETQYF